The next 21 T cell receptor beta chains were all read from a single sample in a study of cytotoxic CD8 clonotypes in ibrutinib-treated CLL. Using immunoSEQ multiplex PCR, the repertoire was profiled, and TCRdb retains in-frame clones only, with some absent. The table has some 140,000 clones, roughly three quarters seen once. This specimen was PBMCs, taken after 12 months of ibrutinib treatment. These receptors all stem from a human donor with chronic lymphocytic leukemia.

The chain employs TRBV5-6 and TRBJ2-7, with a tentative D call TRBD2 (6 bases). This CDR3 has 13 amino acids. V was pared by 3 bases and J by 4 bases, with 11 bases between. The germline V gene encodes CDR1 SGHDT and CDR2 YYEEEE. DNA of the CDR3: TGTGCCAGCAGCTCGGACTATACTTACGAGCAGTACTTC. This gives the protein CASSSDYTYEQYF.

The chain has TRBV12-5 and TRBJ2-2; D is uncertain. Germline lookup yields CDR1 LGHNT and CDR2 FRNRAP. The CDR3 is made up of 12 amino acids. Deletions cut 2 bases from V and 6 bases from J, with 4 bases between. CDR3 sequence reads: CASGLFSGELFF. CDR3 DNA sequence: TGTGCTAGTGGTTTGTTCTCCGGGGAGCTGTTTTTT.

The chain couples TRBV7-2 to TRBJ2-7; no definite D call. The CDR3 has 13 residues. Germline V gives CDR1 SGHTA, CDR2 FQGNSA. V lost 4 bases to trimming and J lost 4 bases, with 11 bases between them. The CDR3 DNA reads TGTGCCAGCAGCTCTCGGTGGGGTTACGAGCAGTACTTC. Translated, it gives CASSSRWGYEQYF.

V and J are TRBV5-1 and TRBJ1-2; 8 positions match TRBD1. The length of the CDR3 is 14 residues. Germline lookup yields CDR1 SGHRS and CDR2 YFSETQ. After removal of 1 base from V and 8 bases from J, the junction contained 7 bases not matched to a gene. The CDR3 sequence: CASSLSGGARGYTF. The DNA for the CDR3 is TGCGCCAGCAGCTTGTCAGGGGGCGCGCGGGGCTACACCTTC.

V is TRBV9 and J is TRBJ1-2; maybe TRBD1 (5 bases). CDR3 size: 13 residues. Per the germline V gene, CDR1 is SGDLS and CDR2 is YYNGEE. V lost 4 bases to trimming and J lost 4 bases, with 11 bases between them. CDR3 bases: TGTGCCAGCAGCCAGGGAGGGGCCTATGGCTACACCTTC. Protein sequence: CASSQGGAYGYTF.

The rearrangement joins TRBV19 to TRBJ2-7; D may be TRBD1 (6 bases). CDR3 length: 13 amino acids. Trimming left V 6 bases short and J 4 bases short, with 13 bases between. Germline-derived CDR1 and CDR2 are LNHDA and SQIVND (reference sequence). The CDR3 DNA follows: TGTGCCAGTAGGGACAGCCCAGGTTACGAGCAGTACTTC. It codes for CASRDSPGYEQYF.

The gene calls are TRBV29-1 and TRBJ1-1, with D hard to call. V gave up 7 bases and J gave up 1 base, with 7 bases separating them. CDR1 and CDR2 from the germline V gene are SQVTM and ANQGSEA. This CDR3 has 11 amino acids. The CDR3 nucleotides read TGCAGCGGACGGGGGAACACTGAAGCTTTCTTT. It translates to CSGRGNTEAFF. The entire variable domain, with the rest obtained from reference TRBV29-1 and TRBJ1-1, is as follows: SAVISQKPSRDICQRGTSLTIQCQVDSQVTMMFWYRQQPGQSLTLIATANQGSEATYESGFVIDKFPISRPNLTFSTLTVSNMSPEDSSIYLCSGRGNTEAFFGQGTRLTVV.

This rearrangement joins TRBV27 to TRBJ1-3; D may be TRBD1 (5 bases). The CDR3 has 13 residues. Deletions cut 6 bases from V and 2 bases from J, with 8 bases between. Per the germline V gene, CDR1 is MNHEY and CDR2 is SMNVEV (reference sequence). The CDR3 sequence: CASSQGAGNTIYF. In DNA form, the CDR3 reads TGTGCCAGCAGCCAGGGCGCTGGAAACACCATATATTTT.

This chain joins TRBV10-1 and TRBJ2-3; 12 bases are a match to TRBD2. Germline-derived CDR1 and CDR2 are WNHNN and SYGVQD (reference sequence). The CDR3 is 14 residues long. Unmatched junction bases numbered 7, after V lost 6 bases and J lost 9 bases. The CDR3 spells CASRAGLAGHTQYF. DNA for the CDR3: TGCGCCAGCAGAGCTGGACTAGCGGGACACACGCAGTATTTT.

V is TRBV5-1 and J is TRBJ2-7; 10 bases match TRBD2. CDR3 length: 16 residues. Per germline, CDR1 SGHRS and CDR2 YFSETQ. Losses at the gene ends were 8 bases for V and 0 bases for J; bases not matched to a gene: 11. CDR3 residues: CARTSHTSGVSYEQYF. The CDR3 DNA is TGCGCCAGGACTTCCCACACTAGCGGGGTCTCCTACGAGCAGTACTTC.

V and J are TRBV5-1 and TRBJ2-7; tentatively, D is TRBD1 or TRBD2 (5 bases each). The CDR3 runs to 13 residues. Germline loops: CDR1 SGHRS, CDR2 YFSETQ. V was pared by 7 bases and J by 0 bases, with 11 bases between. The CDR3 DNA reads as TGCGCCAGCGGGTCGGGGCTCTCCTACGAGCAGTACTTC. Residues: CASGSGLSYEQYF. Looking up the rest from reference TRBV5-1 and TRBJ2-7 gives the full variable domain: KAGVTQTPRYLIKTRGQQVTLSCSPISGHRSVSWYQQTPGQGLQFLFEYFSETQRNKGNFPGRFSGRQFSNSRSEMNVSTLELGDSALYLCASGSGLSYEQYFGPGTRLTVT.

This clone turned up a few times. The chain has TRBV13 and TRBJ2-5; no definite D call. Looked up from germline, CDR1 is PRHDT and CDR2 is FYEKMQ (reference sequence). The CDR3 extends over 15 amino acids. V was cut by 5 bases and J by 5 bases, with 18 bases left in between. CDR3 residues: CASSPPGPRTETQYF. The CDR3 DNA reads as TGTGCCAGCAGCCCACCAGGTCCGCGGACGGAGACCCAGTACTTC.

The V and J genes are TRBV6-5 and TRBJ2-7, with 10 bases lining up with TRBD1. The trim removed 0 bases at V and 7 bases at J, leaving 3 bases unmatched. Germline V lookup: CDR1 MNHEY, CDR2 SVGAGI. The CDR3 loop spans 14 amino acids. The CDR3: CASSYSRDRGEQYF. In DNA, the CDR3 is TGTGCCAGCAGTTACTCTAGGGACAGGGGTGAGCAGTACTTC.

This chain links TRBV6-5 with TRBJ2-7, with D unresolved. CDR3 length: 14 amino acids. The V end lost 6 bases, the J end lost 3 bases, and 15 bases lay between the germline ends. Germline V gene data show CDR1 as MNHEY and CDR2 as SVGAGI. CDR3 residues: CASRTHQFFYEQYF. CDR3 DNA: TGTGCCAGCAGGACCCACCAATTTTTCTACGAGCAGTACTTC.

The table lists this clone with a count of one. The chain carries TRBV10-3 and TRBJ2-3, with 12 bases aligning to TRBD2. V lost 9 bases to trimming and J lost 2 bases; unmatched junction nucleotides: 3. The length of the CDR3 is 14 residues. Germline CDR1 ENHRY, CDR2 SYGVKD. The CDR3 DNA follows: TGTGCCATTCGGACTAGCGGGACCACAGATACGCAGTATTTT. Residues: CAIRTSGTTDTQYF.

The V and J genes are TRBV11-2 and TRBJ1-2, with D perhaps TRBD1 (5 bases). This CDR3 comprises 15 residues. V lost 5 bases and J 3 bases, leaving 16 bases between the germline ends. Germline CDR1 is SGHAT and CDR2 is FQNNGV. The CDR3 DNA reads as TGTGCCAGCAGCCTATTGGGACCTGGAGACTATGGCTACACCTTC. This translates into CASSLLGPGDYGYTF.

The chain is built from TRBV20-1 and TRBJ2-7; TRBD2 aligns across 7 bases. Germline assignment: CDR1 DFQATT and CDR2 SNEGSKA (reference sequence). The ends lost 7 bases at V and 3 bases at J; junction bases unmatched: 3. CDR3 length: 11 amino acids. The CDR3 sequence is CSVGLGYEQYF. CDR3 in DNA: TGCAGTGTAGGACTAGGCTACGAGCAGTACTTC.

With regard to this clone: Sequence at one end of the junction differs from germline and may be a read error. The chain has TRBV7-7 and TRBJ2-1; the match to TRBD2 covers 16 bases. The CDR3 sequence is 17 residues long. The germline CDR1 and CDR2 sequences are SSHAT and FNYEAQ (reference sequence). This CDR3 is CASSPGLAGGPINEQFF. The CDR3 coding sequence is TGTGCTAGCAGCCCGGGACTAGCGGGAGGGCCTATTAATGAGCAGTTCTTC.

The V and J genes are TRBV27 and TRBJ2-1; D gene uncertain. Germline assignment: CDR1 MNHEY and CDR2 SMNVEV (reference sequence). The length of the CDR3 is 13 residues. V shed 4 bases and J shed 11 bases, with 15 bases lying between them. CDR3 sequence reads: CASSWVGPSKQFF. The DNA for the CDR3 is TGTGCCAGCAGTTGGGTAGGACCTTCCAAGCAGTTCTTC.

V is TRBV28 and J is TRBJ2-5, with TRBD1 identical over 8 bases. The CDR3 totals 15 residues. V trimming: 6 bases; J trimming: 7 bases; junction bases outside the gene matches: 13. Germline V CDR1 and CDR2: MDHEN, SYDVKM. This chain's CDR3 is CASSFDRGPARTQYF. CDR3 in DNA: TGTGCCAGCAGCTTTGACAGGGGCCCGGCGCGGACCCAGTACTTC.

In this sample, this clone turned up a few times. V usage is TRBV19 and J usage is TRBJ1-1, with D hard to call. V dropped 3 bases and J dropped 11 bases, with 10 bases sitting between them. CDR3 length equals 11 residues. The germline gives CDR1 LNHDA, CDR2 SQIVND (reference sequence). CDR3 bases: TGTGCCAGTAGTATCGCGGTCACGGCTTTCTTT. It specifies CASSIAVTAFF.